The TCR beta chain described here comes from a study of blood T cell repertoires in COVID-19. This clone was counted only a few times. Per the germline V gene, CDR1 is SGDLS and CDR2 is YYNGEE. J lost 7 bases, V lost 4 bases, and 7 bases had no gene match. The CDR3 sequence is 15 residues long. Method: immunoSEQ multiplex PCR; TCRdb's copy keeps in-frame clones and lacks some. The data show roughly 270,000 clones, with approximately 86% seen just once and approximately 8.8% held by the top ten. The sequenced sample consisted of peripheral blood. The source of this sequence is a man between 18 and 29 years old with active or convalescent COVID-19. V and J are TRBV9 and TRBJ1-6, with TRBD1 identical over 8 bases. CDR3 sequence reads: CASSTGGGPNSPLHF. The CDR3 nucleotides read TGTGCCAGCAGCACAGGGGGAGGGCCAAATTCACCCCTCCACTTT.